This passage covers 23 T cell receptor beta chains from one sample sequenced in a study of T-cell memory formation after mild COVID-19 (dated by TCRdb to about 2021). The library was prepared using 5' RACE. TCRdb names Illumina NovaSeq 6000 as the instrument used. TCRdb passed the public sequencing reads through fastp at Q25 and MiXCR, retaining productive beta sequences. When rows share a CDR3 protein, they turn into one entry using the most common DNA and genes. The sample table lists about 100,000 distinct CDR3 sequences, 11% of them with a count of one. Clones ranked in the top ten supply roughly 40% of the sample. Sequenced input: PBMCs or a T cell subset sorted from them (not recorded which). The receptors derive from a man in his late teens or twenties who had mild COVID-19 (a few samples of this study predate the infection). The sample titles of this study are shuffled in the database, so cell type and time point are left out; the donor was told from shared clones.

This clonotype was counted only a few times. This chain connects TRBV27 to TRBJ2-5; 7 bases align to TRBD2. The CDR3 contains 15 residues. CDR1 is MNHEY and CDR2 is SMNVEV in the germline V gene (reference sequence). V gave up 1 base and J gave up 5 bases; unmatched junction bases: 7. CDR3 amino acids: CASSLWASGRETQYF. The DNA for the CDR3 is TGTGCCAGCAGTTTATGGGCTAGCGGCAGGGAGACCCAGTACTTC.

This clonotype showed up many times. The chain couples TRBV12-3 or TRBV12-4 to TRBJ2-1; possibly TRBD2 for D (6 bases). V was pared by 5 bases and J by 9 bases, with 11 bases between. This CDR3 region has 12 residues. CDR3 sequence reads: CASSPGVVEQFF. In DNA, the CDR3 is TGTGCCAGCAGTCCGGGGGTGGTTGAGCAGTTCTTC.

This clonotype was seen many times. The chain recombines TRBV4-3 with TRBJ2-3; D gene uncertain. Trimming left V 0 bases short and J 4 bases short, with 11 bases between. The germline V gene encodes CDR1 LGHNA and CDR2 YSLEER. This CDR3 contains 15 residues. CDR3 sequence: CASSQEERTADTQYF. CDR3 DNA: TGCGCCAGCAGCCAAGAGGAAAGGACCGCAGATACGCAGTATTTT.

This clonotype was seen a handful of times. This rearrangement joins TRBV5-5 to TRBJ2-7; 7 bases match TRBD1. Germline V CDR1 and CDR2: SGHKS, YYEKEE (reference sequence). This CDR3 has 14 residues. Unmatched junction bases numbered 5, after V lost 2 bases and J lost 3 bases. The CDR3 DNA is TGTGCCAGCAGCTTCGGGACAGTCAACTACGAGCAGTACGTC. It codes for CASSFGTVNYEQYV.

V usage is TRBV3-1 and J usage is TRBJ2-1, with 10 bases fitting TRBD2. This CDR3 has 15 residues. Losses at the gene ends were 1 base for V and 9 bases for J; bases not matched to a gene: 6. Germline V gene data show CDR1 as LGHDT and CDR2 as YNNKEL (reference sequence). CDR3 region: CASSQVAGGRFEQFF. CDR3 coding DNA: TGTGCCAGCAGCCAAGTAGCGGGGGGCCGATTTGAGCAGTTCTTC.

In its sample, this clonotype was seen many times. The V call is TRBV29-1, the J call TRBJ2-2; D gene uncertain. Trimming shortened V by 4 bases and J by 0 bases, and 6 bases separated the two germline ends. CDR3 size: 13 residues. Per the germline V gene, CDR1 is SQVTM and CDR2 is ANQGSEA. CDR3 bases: TGCAGCGTTGTGGATGCGAACACCGGGGAGCTGTTTTTT. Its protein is CSVVDANTGELFF.

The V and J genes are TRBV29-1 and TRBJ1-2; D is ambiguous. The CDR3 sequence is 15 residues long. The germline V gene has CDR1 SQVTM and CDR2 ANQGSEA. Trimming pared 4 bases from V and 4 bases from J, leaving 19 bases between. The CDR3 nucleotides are TGCAGCGTTGGCCCAAGCACGGAGCCACCCTATGGCTACACCTTC. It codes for CSVGPSTEPPYGYTF.

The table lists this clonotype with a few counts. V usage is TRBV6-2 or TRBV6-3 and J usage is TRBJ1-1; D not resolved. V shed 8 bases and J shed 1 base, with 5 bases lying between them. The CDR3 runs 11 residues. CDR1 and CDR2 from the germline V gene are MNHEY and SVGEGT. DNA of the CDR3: TGTGCCAGCGGGGAGAACACTGAAGCTTTCTTT. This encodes CASGENTEAFF.

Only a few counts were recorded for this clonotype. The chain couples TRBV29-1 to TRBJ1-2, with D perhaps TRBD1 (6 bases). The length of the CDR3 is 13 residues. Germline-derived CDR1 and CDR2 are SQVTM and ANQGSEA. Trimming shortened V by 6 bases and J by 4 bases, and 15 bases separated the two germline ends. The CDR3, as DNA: TGCAGCGTCGATCCGGGACACCTCTATGGCTACACCTTC. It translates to CSVDPGHLYGYTF. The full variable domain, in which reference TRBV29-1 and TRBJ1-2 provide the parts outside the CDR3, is SAVISQKPSRDICQRGTSLTIQCQVDSQVTMMFWYRQQPGQSLTLIATANQGSEATYESGFVIDKFPISRPNLTFSTLTVSNMSPEDSSIYLCSVDPGHLYGYTFGSGTRLTVV.

The CDR3 region has the DNA TGTGCCAGCGGTGGAGGACGGCAACTTATCCAAGAGACCCAGTACTTC. It yields the protein CASGGGRQLIQETQYF. This chain uses TRBV12-3 or TRBV12-4 with TRBJ2-5; possible D gene TRBD2, 5 bases. This CDR3 is built from 16 residues. Trimming removed 8 bases at V and 1 base at J, with 20 bases between.

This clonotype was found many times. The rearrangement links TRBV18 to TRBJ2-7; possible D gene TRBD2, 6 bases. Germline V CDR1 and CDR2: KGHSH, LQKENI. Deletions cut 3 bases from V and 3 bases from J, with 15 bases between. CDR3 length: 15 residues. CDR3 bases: TGTGCCAGCTCACCTTCCTCGGGGGTCGACTACGAGCAGTACTTC. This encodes CASSPSSGVDYEQYF.

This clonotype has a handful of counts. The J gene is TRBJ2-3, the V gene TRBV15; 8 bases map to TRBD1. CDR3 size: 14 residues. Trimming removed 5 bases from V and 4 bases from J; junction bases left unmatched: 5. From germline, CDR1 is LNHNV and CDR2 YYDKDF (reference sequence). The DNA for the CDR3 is TGTGCCACCAGCGGGGACAGGAGGTCAGATACGCAGTATTTT. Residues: CATSGDRRSDTQYF.

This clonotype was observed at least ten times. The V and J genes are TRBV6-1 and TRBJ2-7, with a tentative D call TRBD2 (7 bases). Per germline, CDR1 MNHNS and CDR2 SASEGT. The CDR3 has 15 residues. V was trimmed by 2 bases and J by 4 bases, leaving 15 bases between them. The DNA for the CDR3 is TGTGCCAGCAGTGAAAGGGGGGGCCGGGGATACGAGCAGTACTTC. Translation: CASSERGGRGYEQYF.

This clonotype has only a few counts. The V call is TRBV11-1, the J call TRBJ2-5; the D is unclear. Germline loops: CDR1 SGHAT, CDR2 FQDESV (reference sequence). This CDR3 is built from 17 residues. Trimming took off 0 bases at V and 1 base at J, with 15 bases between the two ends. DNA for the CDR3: TGTGCCAGCAGCTTAGCCTCCCGGAGCACCTTCCAAGAGACCCAGTACTTC. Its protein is CASSLASRSTFQETQYF.

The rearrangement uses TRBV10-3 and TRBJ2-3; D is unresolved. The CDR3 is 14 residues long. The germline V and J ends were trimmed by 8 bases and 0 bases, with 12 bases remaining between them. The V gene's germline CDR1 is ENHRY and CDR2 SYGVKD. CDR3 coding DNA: TGTGCCATCGTCCCGGGTCCTAGCACAGATACGCAGTATTTT. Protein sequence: CAIVPGPSTDTQYF.

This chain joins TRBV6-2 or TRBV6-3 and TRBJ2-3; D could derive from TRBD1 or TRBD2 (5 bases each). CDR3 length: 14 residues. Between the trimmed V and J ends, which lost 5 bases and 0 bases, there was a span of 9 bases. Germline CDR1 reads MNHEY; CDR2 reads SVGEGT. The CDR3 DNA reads TGTGCCAGCAGTGTATGGGACAGCACAGATACGCAGTATTTT. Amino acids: CASSVWDSTDTQYF.

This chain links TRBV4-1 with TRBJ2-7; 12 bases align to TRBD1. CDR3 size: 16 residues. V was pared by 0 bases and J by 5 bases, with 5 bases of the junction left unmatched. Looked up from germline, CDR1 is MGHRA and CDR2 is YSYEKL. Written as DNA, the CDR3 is TGCGCCAGCAGCCAAGAATTTGGGACAGGGGGCGACGAGCAGTACTTC. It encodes CASSQEFGTGGDEQYF.

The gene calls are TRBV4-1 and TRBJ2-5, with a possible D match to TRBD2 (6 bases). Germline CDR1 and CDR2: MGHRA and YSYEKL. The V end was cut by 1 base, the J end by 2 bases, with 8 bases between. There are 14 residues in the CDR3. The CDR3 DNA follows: TGCGCCAGCAGCCAAGTTGCGGGACAAGAGACCCAGTACTTC. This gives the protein CASSQVAGQETQYF.

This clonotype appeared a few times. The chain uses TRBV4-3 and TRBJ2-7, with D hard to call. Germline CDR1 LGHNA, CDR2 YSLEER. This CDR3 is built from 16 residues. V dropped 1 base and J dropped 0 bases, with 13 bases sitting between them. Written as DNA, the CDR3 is TGCGCCAGCAGCCAAGGGACGGTCCCGGGCTCCTACGAGCAGTACTTC. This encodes CASSQGTVPGSYEQYF.

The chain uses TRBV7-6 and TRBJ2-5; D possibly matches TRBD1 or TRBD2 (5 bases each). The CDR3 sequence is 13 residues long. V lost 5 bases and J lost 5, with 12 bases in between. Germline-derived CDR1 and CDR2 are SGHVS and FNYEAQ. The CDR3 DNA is TGTGCCAGCAGCCAGGACTGGGGGGAGACCCAGTACTTC. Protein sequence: CASSQDWGETQYF.

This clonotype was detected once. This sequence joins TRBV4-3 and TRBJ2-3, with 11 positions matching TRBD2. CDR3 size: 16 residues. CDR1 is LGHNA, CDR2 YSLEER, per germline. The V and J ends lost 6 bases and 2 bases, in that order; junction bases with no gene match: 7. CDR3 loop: CASSFQGLAATDTQYF. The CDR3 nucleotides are TGCGCCAGCAGTTTTCAGGGACTAGCGGCCACAGATACGCAGTATTTT.

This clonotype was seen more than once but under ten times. This CDR3 reads CSARQDYYEQYF. CDR3 bases: TGCAGTGCTAGACAGGATTACTACGAGCAGTACTTC. This chain uses TRBV20-1 with TRBJ2-7; D gene unclear. V shed 2 bases and J shed 3 bases, with 8 bases lying between them. Looked up from germline, CDR1 is DFQATT and CDR2 is SNEGSKA (reference sequence). The CDR3 loop spans 12 amino acids.

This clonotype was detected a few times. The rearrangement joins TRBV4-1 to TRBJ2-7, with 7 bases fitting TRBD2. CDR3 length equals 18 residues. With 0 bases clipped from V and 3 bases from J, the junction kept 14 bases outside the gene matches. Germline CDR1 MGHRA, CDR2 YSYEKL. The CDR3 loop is CASSQDRSGPGGYYEQYF. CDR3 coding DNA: TGCGCCAGCAGCCAAGATCGGTCTGGCCCCGGGGGGTACTACGAGCAGTACTTC.